Listed below are T cell receptor beta chains from one sample, sequenced in a study of blood T cells in healthy people across ages. TCRdb independently ran MiXCR on the 5' RACE reads; one entry per CDR3 protein. Of more than 800,000 distinct CDR3 sequences listed, less than 35% are singletons. The sequenced sample consisted of blood. These receptors were obtained from a woman aged 80 or over in good health. Both conserved end residues are part of each CDR3. A D gene is named only where the DNA matches it firmly. Some rows mark clone size as missing; the rest say once, few, many or name a class of expanded clone.

cdr3_nt cdr3_aa cdr3_length d_call j_call v_call clone_size
TGTGCCAGCAGTTTCGGCAGAGCGAGCGCAGATACGCAGTATTTT CASSFGRASADTQYF 15 - TRBJ2-3 TRBV12-3/TRBV12-4 many
TGTGCCAGCAGCTTGAAGAAGGCCGATAATTCACCCCTCCACTTT CASSLKKADNSPLHF 15 - TRBJ1-6 TRBV7-9 many
TGTGCCAGCGGTGATAGGCCAGGCGGTCGGTCGAACTATGGCTACACCTTC CASGDRPGGRSNYGYTF 17 - TRBJ1-2 TRBV28 -
TGTGCCAGCAGCGATCGTTCGGACAGGAGGAACTATGGCTACACCTTC CASSDRSDRRNYGYTF 16 TRBD1 TRBJ1-2 TRBV16 few
TGTGCCACTTCGAGGGGACAGCTGAACACTGAAGCTTTCTTT CATSRGQLNTEAFF 14 TRBD1 TRBJ1-1 TRBV19 few
TGTGCCAGCAGTTTATCCGGGACAGGGGATCGCGGAGCTTTCTTT CASSLSGTGDRGAFF 15 TRBD1 TRBJ1-1 TRBV12-3/TRBV12-4 -
TGTGCCAGCAGCCCCTGGACTAGCGGGGAGTACGAGCAGTTCTTC CASSPWTSGEYEQFF 15 TRBD2 TRBJ2-1 TRBV5-4 -
TGTGCCAGCAGCTTAGCGTGGTCTAGCGGGGGGGAGCAGTACTTC CASSLAWSSGGEQYF 15 TRBD2 TRBJ2-7 TRBV7-2 -
TGTGCCTGGAGTTACGGACAGGGGGCGCGGAGCTATGGCTACACCTTC CAWSYGQGARSYGYTF 16 TRBD1 TRBJ1-2 TRBV30 few
TGTGCCAGCAGCCGGGGACAGCTAAGCACAGATACGCAGTATTTT CASSRGQLSTDTQYF 15 TRBD1 TRBJ2-3 TRBV11-2 few
TGTGCCAGCAGCTTAGCCCGGGGGGTGGGGAATGAGCAGTTCTTC CASSLARGVGNEQFF 15 TRBD2 TRBJ2-1 TRBV7-7 -
TGTGCCAGCAGCCAACGACAGTATACGCAGTATTTT CASSQRQYTQYF 12 - TRBJ2-3 TRBV16 -
TGTGCCAGCAGTTCCTATTCCTACGAGCAGTACTTC CASSSYSYEQYF 12 - TRBJ2-7 TRBV27 many
TGTGCCAGCAGTTTACAGGGTAATCCTCAAGAGACCCAGTACTTC CASSLQGNPQETQYF 15 - TRBJ2-5 TRBV6-6 many
TGTGCCATCAGTGACGGGGGGGCTAAGCGCTACGAGCAGTACTTC CAISDGGAKRYEQYF 15 TRBD2 TRBJ2-7 TRBV10-3 few